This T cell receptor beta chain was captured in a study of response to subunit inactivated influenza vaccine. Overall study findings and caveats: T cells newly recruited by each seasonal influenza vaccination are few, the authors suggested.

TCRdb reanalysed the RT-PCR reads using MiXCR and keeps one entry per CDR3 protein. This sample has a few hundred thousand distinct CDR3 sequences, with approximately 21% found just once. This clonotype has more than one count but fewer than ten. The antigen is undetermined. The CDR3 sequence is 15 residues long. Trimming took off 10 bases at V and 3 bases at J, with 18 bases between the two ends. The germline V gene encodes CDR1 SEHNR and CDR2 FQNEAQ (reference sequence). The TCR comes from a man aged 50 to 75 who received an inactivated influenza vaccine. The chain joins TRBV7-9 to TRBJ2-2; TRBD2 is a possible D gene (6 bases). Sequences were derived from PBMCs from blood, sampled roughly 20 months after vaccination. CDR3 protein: CAIQASRRDTGELFF. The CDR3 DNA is TGTGCCATCCAGGCCAGCCGGAGGGACACCGGGGAGCTGTTTTTT.